The present T cell receptor (beta chain) was sequenced within a study of cytomegalovirus exposure and HLA in healthy donors. As to this clone: What it binds is unknown.

PCR employed 60 Vbeta and 13 Jbeta primers. Assay: immunoSEQ multiplex PCR; the TCRdb copy retains only in-frame clones and omits some. The sample records roughly 120,000 clones, about three quarters being singletons. V shed 2 bases and J shed 4 bases, with 17 bases lying between them. This CDR3 is 16 amino acids long. From germline, CDR1 is MNHNY and CDR2 SVGAGI (reference sequence). Whole-study results and caveats: Testing in vitro showed a few CMV-associated chains specific for CMV antigens.

Sequenced: PBMCs. The chain joins TRBV6-6 to TRBJ1-2, with a possible D match to TRBD1 (5 bases). This receptor was taken from a woman aged 60 to 75 in good health and CMV-seropositive. CDR3 DNA: TGTGCCAGCAGTTACCCGGGACTCCAAGCTGGCTATGGCTACACCTTC. Protein sequence: CASSYPGLQAGYGYTF.